The 17 T cell receptor beta chains given below trace back to one sample, sequenced in a study of shared clonotypes between healthy human individuals. Profiling relied on immunoSEQ multiplex PCR, and the TCRdb table lists in-frame clones only, not all of them. Of 900,000 to 1,200,000 clones in the sample, about 80% are singletons; the top ten hold roughly 0.61%. Sequencing was performed on memory CD4+ T cells from PBMCs. Stated subset: CD45RA-negative fraction. The source of these receptors is a man aged 18 to 30 in good health. Some clones in this sample may be carry-over from other donors' samples.

The genes are TRBV19 and TRBJ2-7, with TRBD1 matching over 10 bases. After removal of 5 bases from V and 4 bases from J, the junction contained 11 bases not matched to a gene. Germline V gene lookup returns CDR1 LNHDA and CDR2 SQIVND (reference sequence). This CDR3 region has 16 residues. CDR3 sequence reads: CASSLRQGAGQYEQYF. CDR3 in DNA: TGTGCCAGTAGTTTAAGACAGGGGGCAGGTCAGTACGAGCAGTACTTC.

The chain is built from TRBV28 and TRBJ2-2; D may be TRBD1 (7 bases). The V end was cut by 5 bases, the J end by 3 bases, with 16 bases between. This CDR3 is built from 16 residues. The germline gives CDR1 MDHEN, CDR2 SYDVKM. The CDR3, as DNA: TGTGCCAGCAGTGCGGCAGGGGGGCTTTACACCGGGGAGCTGTTTTTT. As protein: CASSAAGGLYTGELFF.

This clone came up once. CDR3: CASTAGVSYNEQFF. For the CDR3, the DNA is TGTGCCAGCACAGCGGGAGTATCCTACAATGAGCAGTTCTTC. The gene calls are TRBV6-1 and TRBJ2-1; 8 bases map to TRBD2. Germline V lookup: CDR1 MNHNS, CDR2 SASEGT. The V and J ends lost 7 bases and 1 base, in that order; junction bases with no gene match: 3. This CDR3 has 14 residues.

This clone was recorded a few times. This chain uses TRBV18 with TRBJ1-1; D gene uncertain. Per germline, CDR1 KGHSH and CDR2 LQKENI. Trimming shortened V by 4 bases and J by 2 bases, and 11 bases separated the two germline ends. CDR3 length: 14 amino acids. The CDR3 nucleotides read TGTGCCAGCTCACTTTCGCCAGCTAACACTGAAGCTTTCTTT. It specifies CASSLSPANTEAFF. The entire variable domain, with the rest obtained from reference TRBV18 and TRBJ1-1, is as follows: NAGVMQNPRHLVRRRGQEARLRCSPMKGHSHVYWYRQLPEEGLKFMVYLQKENIIDESGMPKERFSAEFPKEGPSILRIQQVVRGDSAAYFCASSLSPANTEAFFGQGTRLTVV.

The chain carries TRBV5-6 and TRBJ1-2, with 10 nucleotides matching TRBD1. The V gene's germline CDR1 is SGHDT and CDR2 YYEEEE. CDR3 length: 17 amino acids. V was pared by 6 bases and J by 0 bases, with 11 bases of the junction left unmatched. The CDR3, as DNA: TGTGCCAGCATGCGCCTCTTCGGACAGGGGGCTAACTATGGCTACACCTTC. This codes for CASMRLFGQGANYGYTF.

The V call is TRBV27, the J call TRBJ1-2; 8 nucleotides line up with TRBD1. The junction had 4 bases not matched to a gene; V was cut back by 6 bases and J by 4 bases. Germline CDR1 reads MNHEY; CDR2 reads SMNVEV (reference sequence). The length of the CDR3 is 13 residues. This CDR3 reads CASSPRGPYGYTF. In nucleotides, the CDR3 is TGTGCCAGCAGCCCCAGGGGGCCCTATGGCTACACCTTC.

This clone was seen just once. The chain has TRBV9 and TRBJ2-3; D gene ambiguous. V was pared by 7 bases and J by 2 bases, with 17 bases between. CDR1 and CDR2 (germline): SGDLS, YYNGEE. This CDR3 has 15 amino acids. CDR3 DNA sequence: TGTGCCAGCGGGCCGATGGCGGACCCCACAGATACGCAGTATTTT. It specifies CASGPMADPTDTQYF.

This chain uses TRBV5-1 with TRBJ2-2; D ambiguous. The germline V gene encodes CDR1 SGHRS and CDR2 YFSETQ. CDR3 length: 18 amino acids. Trimming left V 1 base short and J 0 bases short, with 16 bases between. The CDR3 DNA reads as TGCGCCAGCAGCTTGCTGACTGCGGCCTATTCGAACACCGGGGAGCTGTTTTTT. It codes for CASSLLTAAYSNTGELFF.

The rearrangement joins TRBV6-1 to TRBJ1-5, with D unresolved. The CDR3 has 12 amino acids. Trimming removed 6 bases from V and 3 bases from J, with 6 bases in between. In germline, CDR1 is MNHNS, CDR2 SASEGT. CDR3: CASRVHNQPQHF. Written as DNA, the CDR3 is TGTGCCAGCAGGGTACACAATCAGCCCCAGCATTTT.

This clone has just a few counts. The V call is TRBV7-6, the J call TRBJ2-5; D remains ambiguous. Germline assignment: CDR1 SGHVS and CDR2 FNYEAQ. Trimming took 6 bases from V and 5 from J, leaving 7 bases between them. The CDR3 is 11 residues long. The CDR3 sequence: CASRAGETQYF. For the CDR3, the DNA is TGTGCCAGCAGAGCCGGGGAGACCCAGTACTTC.

The chain links TRBV7-9 to TRBJ1-2, with TRBD1 as a possible D gene (5 bases). Germline V gives CDR1 SEHNR, CDR2 FQNEAQ (reference sequence). Trimming took off 6 bases at V and 9 bases at J, with 23 bases between the two ends. The CDR3 is 15 residues long. The CDR3 loop is CASSRRLRGDVSYTF. CDR3 nucleotide sequence: TGTGCCAGCAGTCGACGACTGCGGGGGGACGTGAGCTACACCTTC.

A word on this clone: This likely came from a read error, as a far larger clone is one base away. This rearrangement joins TRBV30 to TRBJ2-3; D possibly matches TRBD1 or TRBD2 (5 bases each). The length of the CDR3 is 15 residues. CDR1 and CDR2 from the germline V gene are GTSNPN and SVGIG (reference sequence). The CDR3 DNA is TGTGACTGGAGTGTACCGGAGAGGGGATCGGATACGCAGTATTTT. It yields the protein CDWSVPERGSDTQYF.

This clone was picked up many times. This chain joins TRBV7-3 and TRBJ2-6; TRBD1 matches 7 bases. V gave up 5 bases and J gave up 2 bases; unmatched junction bases: 3. CDR1 is SGHTA and CDR2 is FQGTGA in the germline V gene. The CDR3 has 15 amino acids. CDR3 nucleotides: TGTGCCAGCAGCAAAGGGACAGCTGGGGCCAACGTCCTGACTTTC. Translation gives CASSKGTAGANVLTF.

The J gene is TRBJ2-2, the V gene TRBV6-5; D gene uncertain. The CDR3 contains 13 residues. Germline V gives CDR1 MNHEY, CDR2 SVGAGI. V was cut by 0 bases and J by 6 bases, with 5 bases left in between. The CDR3 here is CASSYSRAGELFF. Here the CDR3 DNA reads TGTGCCAGCAGTTACTCGAGAGCCGGGGAGCTGTTTTTT.

The chain recombines TRBV5-4 with TRBJ1-2, with TRBD1 identical over 10 bases. CDR1 and CDR2 from the germline V gene are SGHNT and YYREEE (reference sequence). J gave up 8 bases and V 4 bases, and 8 bases lay outside the gene matches. The CDR3 spans 14 residues. The CDR3 here is CASSQADRGFGYTF. The DNA for the CDR3 is TGTGCCAGCAGCCAAGCGGACAGGGGGTTCGGCTACACCTTC.

This clone was seen repeatedly, ten times or more. This chain joins TRBV10-2 and TRBJ2-3, with TRBD2 matching over 12 bases. CDR1 is WSHSY and CDR2 is SAAADI in the germline V gene. The V gene end was trimmed by 6 bases and the J gene end by 2 bases; junction bases not matched to a gene: 3. The CDR3 is 15 residues long. The CDR3 spells CASSGLAGYTDTQYF. The CDR3 DNA is TGCGCCAGCAGCGGACTAGCGGGGTACACAGATACGCAGTATTTT.

The V call is TRBV2, the J call TRBJ2-1; 7 positions agree with TRBD2. CDR1 and CDR2 from the germline V gene are SNHLY and FYNNEI. This CDR3 spans 14 amino acids. V lost 6 bases and J lost 0; bases outside the gene matches: 2. CDR3: CASSGGSSYNEQFF. The CDR3 DNA is TGTGCCAGCAGCGGGGGGTCCTCCTACAATGAGCAGTTCTTC.